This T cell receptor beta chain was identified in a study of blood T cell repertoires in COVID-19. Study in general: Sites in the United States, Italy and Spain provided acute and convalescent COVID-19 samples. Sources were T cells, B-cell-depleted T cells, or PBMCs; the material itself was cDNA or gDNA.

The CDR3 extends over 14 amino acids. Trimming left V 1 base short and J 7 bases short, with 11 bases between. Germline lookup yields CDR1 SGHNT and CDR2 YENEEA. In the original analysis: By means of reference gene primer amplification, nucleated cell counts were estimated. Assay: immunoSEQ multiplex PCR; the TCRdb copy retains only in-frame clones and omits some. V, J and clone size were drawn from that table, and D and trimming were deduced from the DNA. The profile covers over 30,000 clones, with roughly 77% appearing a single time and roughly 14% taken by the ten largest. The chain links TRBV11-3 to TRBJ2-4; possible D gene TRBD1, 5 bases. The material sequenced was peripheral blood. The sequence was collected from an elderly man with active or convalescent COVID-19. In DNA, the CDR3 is TGTGCCAGCAGCTTAGGTCCAGGGTGGAACATTCAGTACTTC. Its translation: CASSLGPGWNIQYF.